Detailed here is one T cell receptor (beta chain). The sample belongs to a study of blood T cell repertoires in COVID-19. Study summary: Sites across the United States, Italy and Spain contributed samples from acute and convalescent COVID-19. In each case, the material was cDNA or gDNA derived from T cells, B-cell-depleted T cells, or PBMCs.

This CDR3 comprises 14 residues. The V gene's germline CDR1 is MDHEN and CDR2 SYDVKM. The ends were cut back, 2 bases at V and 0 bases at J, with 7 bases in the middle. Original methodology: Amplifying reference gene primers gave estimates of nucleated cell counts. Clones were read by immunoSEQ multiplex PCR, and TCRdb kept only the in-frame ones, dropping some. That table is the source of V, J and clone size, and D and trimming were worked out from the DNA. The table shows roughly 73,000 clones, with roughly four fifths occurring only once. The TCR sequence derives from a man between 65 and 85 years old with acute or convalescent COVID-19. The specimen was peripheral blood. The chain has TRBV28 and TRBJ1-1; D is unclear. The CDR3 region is CASSLLLLNTEAFF. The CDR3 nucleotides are TGTGCCAGCAGTTTACTCCTTTTGAACACTGAAGCTTTCTTT.